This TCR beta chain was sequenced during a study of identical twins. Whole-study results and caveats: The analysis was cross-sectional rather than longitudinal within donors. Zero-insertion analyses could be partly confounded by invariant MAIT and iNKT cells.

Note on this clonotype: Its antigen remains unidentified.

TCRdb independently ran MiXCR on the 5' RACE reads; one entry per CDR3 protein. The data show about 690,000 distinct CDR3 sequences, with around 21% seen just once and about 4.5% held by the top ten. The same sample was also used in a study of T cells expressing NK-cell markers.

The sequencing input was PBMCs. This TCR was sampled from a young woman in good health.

The CDR3 DNA follows: TGCAGCGACGGCGGGAACTATGGCTACACCTTC. Translating gives CSDGGNYGYTF. The chain links TRBV29-1 to TRBJ1-2; D remains unclear. The CDR3 is 11 amino acids. Germline V gene sequence: CDR1 SQVTM, CDR2 ANQGSEA. V dropped 7 bases and J dropped 2 bases, with 8 bases sitting between them. Supplemented by reference TRBV29-1 and TRBJ1-2, the full variable domain reads SAVISQKPSRDICQRGTSLTIQCQVDSQVTMMFWYRQQPGQSLTLIATANQGSEATYESGFVIDKFPISRPNLTFSTLTVSNMSPEDSSIYLCSDGGNYGYTFGSGTRLTVV.